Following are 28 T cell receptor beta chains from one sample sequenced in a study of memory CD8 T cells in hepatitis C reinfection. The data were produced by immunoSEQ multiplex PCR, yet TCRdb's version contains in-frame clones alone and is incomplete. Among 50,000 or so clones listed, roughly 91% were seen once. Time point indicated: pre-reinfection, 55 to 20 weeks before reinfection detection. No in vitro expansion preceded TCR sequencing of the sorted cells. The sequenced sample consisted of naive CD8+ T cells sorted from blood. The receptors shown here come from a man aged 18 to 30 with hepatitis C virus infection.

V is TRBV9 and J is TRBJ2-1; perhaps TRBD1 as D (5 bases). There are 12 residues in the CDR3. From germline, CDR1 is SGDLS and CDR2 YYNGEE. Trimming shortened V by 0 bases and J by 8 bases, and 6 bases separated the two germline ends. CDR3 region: CASSVEGDEQFF. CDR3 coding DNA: TGTGCCAGCAGCGTAGAAGGGGATGAGCAGTTCTTC.

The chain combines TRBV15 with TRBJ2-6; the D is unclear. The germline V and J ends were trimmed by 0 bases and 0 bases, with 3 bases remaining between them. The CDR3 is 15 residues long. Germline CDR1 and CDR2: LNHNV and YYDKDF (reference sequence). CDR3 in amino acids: CATSRDNSGANVLTF. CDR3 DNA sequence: TGTGCCACCAGCAGAGACAACTCTGGGGCCAACGTCCTGACTTTC.

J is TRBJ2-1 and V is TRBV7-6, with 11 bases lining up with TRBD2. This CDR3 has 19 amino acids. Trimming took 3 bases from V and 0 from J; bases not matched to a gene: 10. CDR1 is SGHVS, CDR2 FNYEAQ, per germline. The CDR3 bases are TGTGCCAGCAGCTTTGGGGCTAGCGGGGGGCCGTACTCCTACAATGAGCAGTTCTTC. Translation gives CASSFGASGGPYSYNEQFF.

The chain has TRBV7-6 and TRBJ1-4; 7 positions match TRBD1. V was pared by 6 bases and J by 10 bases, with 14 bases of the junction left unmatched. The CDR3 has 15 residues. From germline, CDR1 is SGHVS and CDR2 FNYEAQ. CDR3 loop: CASSFRQGFVGKLFF. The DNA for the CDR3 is TGTGCCAGCAGTTTTAGACAGGGCTTTGTTGGAAAACTGTTTTTT.

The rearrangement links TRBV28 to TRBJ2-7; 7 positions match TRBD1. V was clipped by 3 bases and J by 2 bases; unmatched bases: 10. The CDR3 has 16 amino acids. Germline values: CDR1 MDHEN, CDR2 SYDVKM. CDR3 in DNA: TGTGCCAGCAGTTTTGGTCGGGACAGCCTCACCTACGAGCAGTACTTC. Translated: CASSFGRDSLTYEQYF. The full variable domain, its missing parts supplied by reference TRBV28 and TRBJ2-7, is DVKVTQSSRYLVKRTGEKVFLECVQDMDHENMFWYRQDPGLGLRLIYFSYDVKMKEKGDIPEGYSVSREKKERFSLILESASTNQTSMYLCASSFGRDSLTYEQYFGPGTRLTVT.

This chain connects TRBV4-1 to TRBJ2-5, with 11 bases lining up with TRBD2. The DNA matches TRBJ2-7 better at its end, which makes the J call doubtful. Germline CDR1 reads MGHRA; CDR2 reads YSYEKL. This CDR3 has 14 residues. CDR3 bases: TGCGCCAGCAGCCTGGGACTAGCGGCCTACGAGCAGTACTTC. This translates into CASSLGLAAYEQYF.

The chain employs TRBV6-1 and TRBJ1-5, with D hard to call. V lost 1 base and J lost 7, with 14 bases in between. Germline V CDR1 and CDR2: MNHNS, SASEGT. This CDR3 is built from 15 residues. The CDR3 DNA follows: TGTGCCAGCAGTGAAGGACCTCCCGGGGTACAGCCCCAGCATTTT. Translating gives CASSEGPPGVQPQHF.

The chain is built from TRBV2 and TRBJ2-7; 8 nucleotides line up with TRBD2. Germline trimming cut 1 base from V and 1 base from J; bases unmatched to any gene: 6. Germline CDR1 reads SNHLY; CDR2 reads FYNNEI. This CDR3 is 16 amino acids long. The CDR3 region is CASSEETSVLSYEQYF. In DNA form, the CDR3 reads TGTGCCAGCAGTGAAGAGACTAGCGTACTTTCCTACGAGCAGTACTTC. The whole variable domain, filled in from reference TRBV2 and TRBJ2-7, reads EPEVTQTPSHQVTQMGQEVILRCVPISNHLYFYWYRQILGQKVEFLVSFYNNEISEKSEIFDDQFSVERPDGSNFTLKIRSTKLEDSAMYFCASSEETSVLSYEQYFGPGTRLTVT.

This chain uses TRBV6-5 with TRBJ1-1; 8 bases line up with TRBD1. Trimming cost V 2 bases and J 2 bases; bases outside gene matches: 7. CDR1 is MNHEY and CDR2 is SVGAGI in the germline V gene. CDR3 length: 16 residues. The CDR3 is CASSYGQGPPNTEAFF. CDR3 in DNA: TGTGCCAGCAGTTACGGACAGGGCCCTCCTAACACTGAAGCTTTCTTT.

This chain's CDR3 is CASSLVLDYEQFF. The CDR3, as DNA: TGTGCCAGCAGCTTGGTTCTAGACTATGAGCAGTTCTTC. The J gene is TRBJ2-1, the V gene TRBV5-5; D is undetermined. The V gene's germline CDR1 is SGHKS and CDR2 YYEKEE (reference sequence). The CDR3 loop spans 13 amino acids. V was pared by 0 bases and J by 8 bases, with 9 bases between.

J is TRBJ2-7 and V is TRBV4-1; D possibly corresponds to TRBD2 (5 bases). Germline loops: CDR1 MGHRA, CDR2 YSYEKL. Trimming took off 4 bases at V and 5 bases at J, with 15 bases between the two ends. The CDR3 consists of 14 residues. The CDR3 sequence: CASSPTLELDEQYF. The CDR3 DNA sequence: TGCGCCAGCAGCCCGACACTAGAATTAGACGAGCAGTACTTC.

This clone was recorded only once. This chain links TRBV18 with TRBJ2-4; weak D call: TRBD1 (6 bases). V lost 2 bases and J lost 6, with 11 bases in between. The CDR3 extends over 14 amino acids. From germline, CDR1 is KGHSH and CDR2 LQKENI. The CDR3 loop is CASSPDRWPNIQYF. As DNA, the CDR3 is TGTGCCAGCTCACCAGACAGGTGGCCAAACATTCAGTACTTC. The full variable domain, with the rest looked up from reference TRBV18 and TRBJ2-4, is NAGVMQNPRHLVRRRGQEARLRCSPMKGHSHVYWYRQLPEEGLKFMVYLQKENIIDESGMPKERFSAEFPKEGPSILRIQQVVRGDSAAYFCASSPDRWPNIQYFGAGTRLSVL.

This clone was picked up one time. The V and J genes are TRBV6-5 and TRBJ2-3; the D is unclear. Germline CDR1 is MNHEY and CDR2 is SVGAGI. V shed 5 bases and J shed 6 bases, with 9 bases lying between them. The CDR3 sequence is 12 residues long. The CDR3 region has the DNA TGTGCCAGCAGTCCTACGAGGGATACGCAGTATTTT. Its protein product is CASSPTRDTQYF.

The CDR3 region is CASSSRTETPGELFF. In nucleotides, the CDR3 is TGTGCCAGCAGCTCTCGGACAGAGACCCCCGGGGAGCTGTTTTTT. The chain combines TRBV21-1 with TRBJ2-2; the D call in the table, TRBD1, was not verified against the DNA. TRBV21-1 has pseudogene status. The CDR3 runs 15 residues.

Here the CDR3 DNA reads TGTGCCAGCAGCTCGAGCGGGGGGTTAGACAATGAGCAGTTCTTC. This codes for CASSSSGGLDNEQFF. This chain joins TRBV11-3 and TRBJ2-1, with 9 positions matching TRBD2. CDR1 SGHNT and CDR2 YENEEA come from the germline V gene. The CDR3 extends over 15 amino acids. The ends lost 4 bases at V and 5 bases at J; junction bases unmatched: 6. Full variable domain (missing parts from reference TRBV11-3 and TRBJ2-1): EAGVVQSPRYKIIEKKQPVAFWCNPISGHNTLYWYLQNLGQGPELLIRYENEEAVDDSQLPKDRFSAERLKGVDSTLKIQPAELGDSAVYLCASSSSGGLDNEQFFGPGTRLTVL.

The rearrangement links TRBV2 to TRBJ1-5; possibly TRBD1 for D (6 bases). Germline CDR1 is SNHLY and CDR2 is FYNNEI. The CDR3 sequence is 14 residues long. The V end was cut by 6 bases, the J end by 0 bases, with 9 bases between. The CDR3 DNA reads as TGTGCCAGCAGGGACAGCATTAGCAATCAGCCCCAGCATTTT. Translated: CASRDSISNQPQHF. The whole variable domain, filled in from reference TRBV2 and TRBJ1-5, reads EPEVTQTPSHQVTQMGQEVILRCVPISNHLYFYWYRQILGQKVEFLVSFYNNEISEKSEIFDDQFSVERPDGSNFTLKIRSTKLEDSAMYFCASRDSISNQPQHFGDGTRLSIL.

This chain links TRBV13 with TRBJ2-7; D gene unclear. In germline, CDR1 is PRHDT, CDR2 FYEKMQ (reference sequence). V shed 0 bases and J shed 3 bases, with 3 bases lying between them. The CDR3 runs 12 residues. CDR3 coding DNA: TGTGCCAGCAGCTTAGGCCACTACGAGCAGTACTTC. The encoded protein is CASSLGHYEQYF.

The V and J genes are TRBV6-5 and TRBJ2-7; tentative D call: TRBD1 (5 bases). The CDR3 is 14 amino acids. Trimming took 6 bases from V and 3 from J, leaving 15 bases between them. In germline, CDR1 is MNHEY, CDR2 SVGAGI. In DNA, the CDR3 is TGTGCCAGCAGACTTACAGGTCAGGTCTACGAGCAGTACTTC. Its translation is CASRLTGQVYEQYF.

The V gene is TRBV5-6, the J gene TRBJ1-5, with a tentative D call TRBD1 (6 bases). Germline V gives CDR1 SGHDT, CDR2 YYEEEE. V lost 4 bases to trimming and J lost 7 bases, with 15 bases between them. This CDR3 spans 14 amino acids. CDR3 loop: CASSPGQRGQPQHF. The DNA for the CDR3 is TGTGCCAGCAGCCCAGGACAGAGGGGACAGCCCCAGCATTTT.

The CDR3 region is CASSGLRGSSYNEQFF. CDR3 sequence (DNA): TGCGCCAGCAGCGGACTGCGGGGGAGCTCCTACAATGAGCAGTTCTTC. The chain couples TRBV5-1 to TRBJ2-1, with TRBD2 identical over 7 bases. Germline trimming cut 4 bases from V and 0 bases from J; bases unmatched to any gene: 7. From germline, CDR1 is SGHRS and CDR2 YFSETQ. The CDR3 has 16 amino acids.

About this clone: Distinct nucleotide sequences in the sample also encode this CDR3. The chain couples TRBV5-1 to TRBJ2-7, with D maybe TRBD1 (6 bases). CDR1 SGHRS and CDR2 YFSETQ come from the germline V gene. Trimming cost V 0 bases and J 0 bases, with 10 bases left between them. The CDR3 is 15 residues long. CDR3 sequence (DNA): TGCGCCAGCAGCTTGGTCACAGGGAACTCCTACGAGCAGTACTTC. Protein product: CASSLVTGNSYEQYF.

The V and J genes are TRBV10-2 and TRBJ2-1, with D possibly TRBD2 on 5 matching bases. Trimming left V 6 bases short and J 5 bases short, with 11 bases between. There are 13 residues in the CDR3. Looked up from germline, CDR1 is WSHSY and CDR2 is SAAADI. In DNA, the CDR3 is TGCGCCAGCAGCACCGAGGGCCACAATGAGCAGTTCTTC. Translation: CASSTEGHNEQFF.

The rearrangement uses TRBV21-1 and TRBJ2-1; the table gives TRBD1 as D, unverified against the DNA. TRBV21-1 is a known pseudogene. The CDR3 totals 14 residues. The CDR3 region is CASSKGDRGNEQFF. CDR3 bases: TGTGCCAGCAGCAAAGGGGACAGAGGGAATGAGCAGTTCTTC.

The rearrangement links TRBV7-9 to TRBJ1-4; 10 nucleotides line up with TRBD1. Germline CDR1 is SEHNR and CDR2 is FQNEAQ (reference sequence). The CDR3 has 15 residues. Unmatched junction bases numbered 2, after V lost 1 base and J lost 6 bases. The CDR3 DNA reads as TGTGCCAGCAGCTTAGTAGGACAGGGGGATGAAAAACTGTTTTTT. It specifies CASSLVGQGDEKLFF.

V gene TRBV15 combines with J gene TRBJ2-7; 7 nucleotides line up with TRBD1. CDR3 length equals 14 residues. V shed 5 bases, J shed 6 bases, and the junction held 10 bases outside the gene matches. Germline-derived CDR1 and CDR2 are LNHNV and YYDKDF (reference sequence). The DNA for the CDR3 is TGTGCCACCAGCTCTCGACAGGGCATCGGCGAGCAGTACTTC. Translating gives CATSSRQGIGEQYF.

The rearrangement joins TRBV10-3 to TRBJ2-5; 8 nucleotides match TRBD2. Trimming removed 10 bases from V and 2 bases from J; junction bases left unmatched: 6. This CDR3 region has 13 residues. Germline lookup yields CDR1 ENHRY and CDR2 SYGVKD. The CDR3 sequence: CATLSGGQETQYF. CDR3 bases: TGTGCCACCCTCAGCGGGGGTCAAGAGACCCAGTACTTC.

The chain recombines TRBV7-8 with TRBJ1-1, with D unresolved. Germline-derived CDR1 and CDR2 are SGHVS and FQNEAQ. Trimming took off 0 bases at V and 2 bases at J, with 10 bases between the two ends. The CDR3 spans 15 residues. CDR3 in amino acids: CASSLAPSSNTEAFF. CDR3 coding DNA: TGTGCCAGCAGCTTAGCGCCCTCGAGTAACACTGAAGCTTTCTTT.

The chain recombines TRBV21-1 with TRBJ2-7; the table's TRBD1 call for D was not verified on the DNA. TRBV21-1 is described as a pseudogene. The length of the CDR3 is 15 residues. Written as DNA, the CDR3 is TGTGCCAGCAGCAAAAGATATCGGCAGGAATACGAGCAGTACTTC. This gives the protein CASSKRYRQEYEQYF.